The next 30 T cell receptor beta chains were all read from a single sample in a study of blood T cell repertoires in COVID-19. This table comes from immunoSEQ multiplex PCR, and its TCRdb copy is limited to in-frame clones, with some not included. Of roughly 43,000 clones in the sample, roughly four fifths were seen once. Sequencing was performed on peripheral blood. Source of these receptors: a woman between 55 and 75 years old with acute or convalescent COVID-19.

The chain carries TRBV4-2 and TRBJ2-4; TRBD2 agrees at 11 bases. V shed 4 bases and J 1 base; nucleotides not matched to a gene: 6. The germline V gene has CDR1 LGHNA and CDR2 YNFKEQ. The CDR3 consists of 17 residues. The CDR3 loop is CASSLMTSGDAKNIQYF. DNA of the CDR3: TGTGCCAGCAGCCTCATGACTAGCGGGGATGCCAAAAACATTCAGTACTTC.

This chain links TRBV23-1 with TRBJ2-7, with D possibly matching TRBD2 (6 bases). TRBV23-1 has ORF status, its function being uncertain. Trimming stripped 1 base from V and 2 bases from J, with 12 bases between. The CDR3 runs 15 residues. Here the CDR3 DNA reads TGCGCCAGCAGTCAATTCTCCGGGAGAGCCTACGAGCAGTACTTC. Translated: CASSQFSGRAYEQYF.

This rearrangement joins TRBV19 to TRBJ2-7, with 8 bases fitting TRBD2. This CDR3 is 13 amino acids long. V shed 7 bases, J shed 4 bases, and the junction held 6 bases outside the gene matches. Germline CDR1 LNHDA, CDR2 SQIVND (reference sequence). The CDR3 DNA sequence: TGTGCCAGTACATCCGGGAGGGGGTACGAGCAGTACTTC. Translated: CASTSGRGYEQYF.

V usage is TRBV12-5 and J usage is TRBJ1-1; D might be TRBD1 (5 bases). Germline CDR1 and CDR2: LGHNT and FRNRAP. The CDR3 runs to 14 residues. V was trimmed by 7 bases and J by 1 base, leaving 13 bases between them. The CDR3, as DNA: TGTGCTAGTGCCGTCGGTGGGGCGAACACTGAAGCTTTCTTT. It translates to CASAVGGANTEAFF.

This chain connects TRBV10-3 to TRBJ2-6; 11 bases fit TRBD2. Germline V CDR1 and CDR2: ENHRY, SYGVKD. The CDR3 is 18 residues long. V was clipped by 9 bases and J by 0 bases; unmatched bases: 10. CDR3 sequence (DNA): TGTGCCATTGCAAAAGGGACTAGCGGAATCTCTGGGGCCAACGTCCTGACTTTC. Residues: CAIAKGTSGISGANVLTF.

The gene calls are TRBV30 and TRBJ1-5; 8 bases agree with TRBD1. The CDR3 loop spans 14 amino acids. V shed 1 base, J shed 2 bases, and the junction held 1 base outside the gene matches. Germline V gives CDR1 GTSNPN, CDR2 SVGIG (reference sequence). CDR3 residues: CAWSATGGNQPQHF. The CDR3 DNA sequence: TGTGCCTGGAGTGCGACAGGGGGCAATCAGCCCCAGCATTTT.

The chain uses TRBV4-3 and TRBJ1-5; TRBD1 is a possible D gene (6 bases). V lost 0 bases, J lost 1 base, and 10 bases lay in between. The CDR3 loop spans 16 amino acids. The germline gives CDR1 LGHNA, CDR2 YSLEER. CDR3 amino acids: CASSQDPRGSNQPQHF. The CDR3 DNA reads as TGCGCCAGCAGCCAAGACCCCAGGGGAAGCAATCAGCCCCAGCATTTT.

The chain carries TRBV7-2 and TRBJ2-7, with D possibly being TRBD2 (6 bases). The CDR3 has 13 residues. V gave up 1 base and J gave up 5 bases, with 9 bases separating them. CDR1 is SGHTA and CDR2 is FQGNSA in the germline V gene. CDR3 sequence (DNA): TGTGCCAGCAGCTTAGTTAAGCGGGACGAGCAGTACTTC. Protein sequence: CASSLVKRDEQYF.

The chain links TRBV9 to TRBJ1-6, with TRBD1 matching over 10 bases. Germline CDR1 and CDR2: SGDLS and YYNGEE. V dropped 0 bases and J dropped 9; count of bases not matched to a gene: 6. The CDR3 consists of 16 residues. The CDR3 here is CASSVDNGQGGSPLHF. CDR3 DNA sequence: TGTGCCAGCAGCGTAGATAATGGACAGGGGGGTTCACCCCTCCACTTT. Using reference TRBV9 and TRBJ1-6 for the parts outside the CDR3, the full variable domain is DSGVTQTPKHLITATGQRVTLRCSPRSGDLSVYWYQQSLDQGLQFLIQYYNGEERAKGNILERFSAQQFPDLHSELNLSSLELGDSALYFCASSVDNGQGGSPLHFGNGTRLTVT.

This clone was recorded only once. This chain connects TRBV7-8 to TRBJ1-2; 8 positions match TRBD1. CDR1 and CDR2 from the germline V gene are SGHVS and FQNEAQ. J lost 6 bases, V lost 5 bases, and 5 bases had no gene match. This CDR3 has 13 amino acids. The CDR3 region is CASSRQGRDGYTF. The CDR3 bases are TGTGCCAGCAGCCGACAGGGGCGGGATGGCTACACCTTC.

This clone was observed once. The rearrangement uses TRBV12-3 or TRBV12-4 and TRBJ2-1, with TRBD1 as a possible D gene (5 bases). This CDR3 spans 13 amino acids. V lost 6 bases to trimming and J lost 7 bases, with 13 bases between them. CDR3 in DNA: TGTGCCAGCAGCTCCAGACAGCAAAATGAGCAGTTCTTC. Amino acids: CASSSRQQNEQFF.

The V call is TRBV20-1, the J call TRBJ1-3, with unresolved D. The CDR3 has 11 amino acids. The germline CDR1 and CDR2 sequences are DFQATT and SNEGSKA (reference sequence). Trimming took off 8 bases at V and 4 bases at J, with 9 bases between the two ends. The CDR3: CSSQTGNTIYF. DNA for the CDR3: TGCAGTTCACAAACGGGAAACACCATATATTTT.

This chain uses TRBV5-1 with TRBJ1-4; D uncertain. V was shortened by 0 bases and J by 0 bases, with 9 bases between the two germline ends. Germline CDR1 SGHRS, CDR2 YFSETQ. The CDR3 contains 16 residues. The CDR3 is CASSLAQTSTNEKLFF. The CDR3 DNA is TGCGCCAGCAGCTTGGCTCAGACTTCAACTAATGAAAAACTGTTTTTT.

The chain uses TRBV7-6 and TRBJ2-1; D might be TRBD2 (7 bases). This CDR3 is 16 amino acids long. V lost 4 bases, J lost 7 bases, and 20 bases lay in between. CDR1 and CDR2 (germline): SGHVS, FNYEAQ. CDR3 nucleotide sequence: TGTGCCAGCAGCTGGGCTGTGGGGGGGCCAAGGAATGAGCAGTTCTTC. The encoded protein is CASSWAVGGPRNEQFF.

This chain links TRBV15 with TRBJ1-3; D remains unclear. Germline lookup yields CDR1 LNHNV and CDR2 YYDKDF (reference sequence). This CDR3 spans 16 amino acids. The ends were cut back, 1 base at V and 0 bases at J, with 10 bases in the middle. Here the CDR3 DNA reads TGTGCCACCAGCAGAGGAAGTTTCTACTCTGGAAACACCATATATTTT. Translating gives CATSRGSFYSGNTIYF.

This clone showed up just once. The genes are TRBV19 and TRBJ1-5; D gene unclear. The CDR3 runs 16 residues. The V and J ends lost 5 bases and 3 bases respectively, with 17 bases between them. The germline V gene encodes CDR1 LNHDA and CDR2 SQIVND (reference sequence). In nucleotides, the CDR3 is TGTGCCAGTAGTCCGAAAGCCAGGCAGGACAATCAGCCCCAGCATTTT. The encoded protein is CASSPKARQDNQPQHF.

The chain couples TRBV5-4 to TRBJ2-7; 9 bases match TRBD2. Germline trimming cut 2 bases from V and 5 bases from J; bases unmatched to any gene: 11. Germline CDR1 is SGHNT and CDR2 is YYREEE (reference sequence). This CDR3 has 16 amino acids. CDR3 residues: CASSFSGGPAYNEQYF. The CDR3 nucleotides are TGTGCCAGCAGCTTTAGCGGGGGTCCCGCTTACAACGAGCAGTACTTC.

The chain links TRBV4-2 to TRBJ1-5, with D unclear. The germline V and J ends were trimmed by 1 base and 7 bases, with 8 bases remaining between them. Germline loops: CDR1 LGHNA, CDR2 YNFKEQ. This CDR3 has 13 amino acids. The CDR3 loop reads CASSQVGEQPQHF. The CDR3 DNA is TGTGCCAGCAGCCAAGTCGGTGAGCAGCCCCAGCATTTT.

The chain employs TRBV19 and TRBJ2-5; TRBD1 might be the D (5 bases). Trimming stripped 10 bases from V and 1 base from J, with 10 bases between. CDR3 length: 12 amino acids. Germline values: CDR1 LNHDA, CDR2 SQIVND (reference sequence). Here the CDR3 reads CATSGFQETQYF. The CDR3 bases are TGTGCCACCTCAGGGTTCCAAGAGACCCAGTACTTC.

The rearrangement links TRBV19 to TRBJ1-5; D gene ambiguous. This CDR3 has 15 amino acids. V was trimmed by 7 bases and J by 2 bases, leaving 15 bases between them. Per the germline V gene, CDR1 is LNHDA and CDR2 is SQIVND (reference sequence). CDR3 amino acids: CASTYRISGNQPQHF. In DNA form, the CDR3 reads TGTGCCAGTACCTATAGAATTTCGGGCAATCAGCCCCAGCATTTT.

The J gene is TRBJ2-7, the V gene TRBV4-3, with 8 bases matching TRBD1. This CDR3 region has 16 residues. Germline-derived CDR1 and CDR2 are LGHNA and YSLEER. Trimming removed 2 bases from V and 3 bases from J; junction bases left unmatched: 9. CDR3 amino acids: CASSQTGGDSLYEQYF. The CDR3 bases are TGCGCCAGCAGCCAAACAGGGGGAGATTCTCTCTACGAGCAGTACTTC.

The chain uses TRBV6-2 or TRBV6-3 and TRBJ2-3; 10 bases are shared with TRBD2. This CDR3 is 12 amino acids long. Germline assignment: CDR1 MNHEY and CDR2 SVGEGT. V gave up 6 bases and J gave up 14 bases; unmatched junction bases: 8. CDR3 in DNA: TGTGCCAGCAGCTGGACTAGCGGCCGGGTGTATTTT. Residues: CASSWTSGRVYF.

The gene calls are TRBV19 and TRBJ1-4, with 8 bases aligning to TRBD1. The CDR3 sequence is 15 residues long. Germline values: CDR1 LNHDA, CDR2 SQIVND (reference sequence). V lost 5 bases, J lost 6 bases, and 8 bases stayed unmatched. The CDR3 nucleotides are TGTGCCAGTAGTCCCCAGGGGGCGGAGGATGAAAAACTGTTTTTT. Its protein is CASSPQGAEDEKLFF.

V usage is TRBV7-2 and J usage is TRBJ2-4, with 10 bases aligning to TRBD1. V shed 4 bases, J shed 7 bases, and the junction held 1 base outside the gene matches. The CDR3 runs to 13 residues. Germline loops: CDR1 SGHTA, CDR2 FQGNSA. CDR3 sequence (DNA): TGTGCCAGCAGCTGGGGACAGGGGAACATTCAGTACTTC. This translates into CASSWGQGNIQYF.

This chain links TRBV7-8 with TRBJ2-3; D is unclear. This CDR3 has 12 residues. V lost 5 bases and J lost 4, with 7 bases in between. The germline V gene encodes CDR1 SGHVS and CDR2 FQNEAQ. CDR3 in amino acids: CASSPTSDTQYF. In DNA, the CDR3 is TGTGCCAGCAGCCCGACTTCAGATACGCAGTATTTT.

The rearrangement uses TRBV5-8 and TRBJ1-2; D remains unclear. Germline-derived CDR1 and CDR2 are SGHTS and YDEGEE. The CDR3 loop spans 12 amino acids. The V end was cut by 0 bases, the J end by 3 bases, with 3 bases between. Here the CDR3 reads CASSLVYYGYTF. CDR3 DNA: TGTGCCAGCAGCTTGGTATACTATGGCTACACCTTC.

The gene calls are TRBV2 and TRBJ1-5, with D possibly matching TRBD1 (5 bases). V lost 9 bases to trimming and J lost 11 bases, with 17 bases between them. Germline lookup yields CDR1 SNHLY and CDR2 FYNNEI. The CDR3 is made up of 12 amino acids. The CDR3 DNA sequence: TGTGCCAGTGGCGGGGGGATGCCGGCCCAGCATTTT. Amino acids: CASGGGMPAQHF.

The chain couples TRBV29-1 to TRBJ1-1, with 9 bases fitting TRBD1. Germline V gene data show CDR1 as SQVTM and CDR2 as ANQGSEA. V was clipped by 4 bases and J by 7 bases; unmatched bases: 10. CDR3 length: 14 amino acids. In nucleotides, the CDR3 is TGCAGCGTTGCCACAGGGGGCGAATATATTGAAGCTTTCTTT. It translates to CSVATGGEYIEAFF.

This chain joins TRBV15 and TRBJ2-7, with D possibly matching TRBD1 (7 bases). The CDR3 has 17 residues. V gave up 1 base and J gave up 2 bases, with 18 bases separating them. Germline CDR1 and CDR2: LNHNV and YYDKDF (reference sequence). The CDR3 region is CATSRGGGRGYTYEQYF. The CDR3 DNA reads as TGTGCCACCAGCAGAGGGGGAGGCAGGGGGTATACCTACGAGCAGTACTTC.

J is TRBJ2-2 and V is TRBV27; 7 nucleotides line up with TRBD2. This CDR3 contains 13 residues. Germline CDR1 and CDR2: MNHEY and SMNVEV (reference sequence). The ends lost 4 bases at V and 5 bases at J; junction bases unmatched: 1. DNA of the CDR3: TGTGCCAGCAGTTCTAGCGGTACCGGGGAGCTGTTTTTT. This translates into CASSSSGTGELFF.